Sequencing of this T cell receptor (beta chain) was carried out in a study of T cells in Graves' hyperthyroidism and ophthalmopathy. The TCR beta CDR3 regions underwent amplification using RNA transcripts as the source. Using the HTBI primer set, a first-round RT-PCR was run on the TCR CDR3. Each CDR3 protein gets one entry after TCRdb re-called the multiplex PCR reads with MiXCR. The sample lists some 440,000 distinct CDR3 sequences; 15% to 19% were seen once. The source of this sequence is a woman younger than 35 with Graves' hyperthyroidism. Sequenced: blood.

The DNA of the CDR3 is TGTGCCAGTAGTATCAGAGGAATTGGGGCCAACGTCCTGACTTTC. Its translation is CASSIRGIGANVLTF. The V and J genes are TRBV19 and TRBJ2-6; D call uncertain. With 3 bases removed from V and 3 bases from J, the gap between germline ends came to 9 bases. The CDR3 length is 15 residues. The germline V gene has CDR1 LNHDA and CDR2 SQIVND (reference sequence).